A single sample is the source of the 30 T cell receptor beta chains below, sequenced in a study of shared clonotypes between healthy human individuals. Using immunoSEQ multiplex PCR, the repertoire was profiled, and TCRdb retains in-frame clones only, with some absent. The sample lists about 1.5 million clones, 95% to 99% occurring once. The sequenced sample consisted of naive CD4+ T cells sorted from blood. Regarding subset: CD45RA+ positively selected. These receptors all come from a man younger than 40 in good health.

The V and J genes are TRBV5-6 and TRBJ2-3, with 7 bases matching TRBD2. From germline, CDR1 is SGHDT and CDR2 YYEEEE. The J segment lost 3 bases and the V segment lost 0 bases, leaving 10 bases of the junction unmatched. CDR3 length equals 17 residues. The CDR3 here is CASSLERWEGPTDTQYF. DNA of the CDR3: TGTGCCAGCAGCTTGGAAAGGTGGGAGGGCCCGACAGATACGCAGTATTTT.

V usage is TRBV7-2 and J usage is TRBJ2-3, with D uncertain. Per the germline V gene, CDR1 is SGHTA and CDR2 is FQGNSA. The length of the CDR3 is 14 residues. The V end lost 1 base, the J end lost 4 bases, and 9 bases lay between the germline ends. The CDR3 coding sequence is TGTGCCAGCAGCTTAGATCAGGTAGCAGATACGCAGTATTTT. This sequence encodes CASSLDQVADTQYF.

CDR3 region: CASSFGGTNYNEQFF. CDR3 in DNA: TGCGCCAGCAGCTTCGGGGGGACTAACTACAATGAGCAGTTCTTC. The rearrangement joins TRBV5-1 to TRBJ2-1, with TRBD2 matching 7 bases. The V segment lost 2 bases and the J segment 3 bases; nucleotides outside the gene matches: 5. Germline V gives CDR1 SGHRS, CDR2 YFSETQ. This CDR3 is 15 amino acids long.

The rearrangement uses TRBV2 and TRBJ2-2; no clear D gene. V was clipped by 3 bases and J by 1 base, with 6 bases between them. Germline values: CDR1 SNHLY, CDR2 FYNNEI. The CDR3 is 14 residues long. CDR3 DNA: TGTGCCAGCAGTGAGCAACAGAACACCGGGGAGCTGTTTTTT. It yields the protein CASSEQQNTGELFF.

The V and J genes are TRBV28 and TRBJ2-7; D is uncertain. V lost 7 bases and J 4 bases, leaving 20 bases between the germline ends. CDR3 length: 15 amino acids. In germline, CDR1 is MDHEN, CDR2 SYDVKM. CDR3 amino acids: CASKKVGGEKYEQYF. For the CDR3, the DNA is TGTGCCAGCAAAAAAGTGGGCGGAGAAAAATACGAGCAGTACTTC.

V gene TRBV14 combines with J gene TRBJ2-3, with 8 bases matching TRBD1. There are 15 residues in the CDR3. Per germline, CDR1 SGHDN and CDR2 FVKESK. The V segment lost 6 bases and the J segment 4 bases; nucleotides outside the gene matches: 9. The CDR3 here is CASRTGTGGADTQYF. The CDR3 nucleotides read TGTGCCAGCAGAACCGGGACAGGTGGCGCAGATACGCAGTATTTT.

V is TRBV18 and J is TRBJ1-5, with D possibly being TRBD1 (5 bases). The CDR3 extends over 14 amino acids. With 2 bases removed from V and 3 bases from J, the gap between germline ends came to 8 bases. Germline-derived CDR1 and CDR2 are KGHSH and LQKENI. In DNA form, the CDR3 reads TGTGCCAGCTCACCATCGGGACTCAATCAGCCCCAGCATTTT. Residues: CASSPSGLNQPQHF.

The V gene is TRBV9, the J gene TRBJ2-1; 8 nucleotides line up with TRBD1. The CDR3 totals 16 residues. The germline V gene has CDR1 SGDLS and CDR2 YYNGEE. J lost 3 bases, V lost 0 bases, and 5 bases had no gene match. CDR3 amino acids: CASSVGGTGFYNEQFF. The CDR3 nucleotides read TGTGCCAGCAGCGTAGGAGGGACAGGATTCTACAATGAGCAGTTCTTC.

The gene calls are TRBV19 and TRBJ2-1, with 12 bases that match TRBD2. Germline loops: CDR1 LNHDA, CDR2 SQIVND (reference sequence). V was pared by 2 bases and J by 9 bases, with 2 bases of the junction left unmatched. This CDR3 is 14 amino acids long. The CDR3 region is CASSITSGRTEQFF. The CDR3 DNA is TGTGCCAGTAGTATAACTAGCGGGAGGACTGAGCAGTTCTTC.

About this clone: The same CDR3 is also encoded by other DNA sequences in this sample. V and J are TRBV5-1 and TRBJ2-5; possible D gene TRBD1, 5 bases. The length of the CDR3 is 14 residues. The V end lost 0 bases, the J end lost 4 bases, and 10 bases lay between the germline ends. Germline CDR1 SGHRS, CDR2 YFSETQ. The CDR3 spells CASSLEGVGETQYF. CDR3 nucleotide sequence: TGCGCCAGCAGCTTGGAAGGGGTCGGAGAGACCCAGTACTTC.

This chain connects TRBV28 to TRBJ1-3; D might be TRBD1 (5 bases). V shed 6 bases and J shed 1 base, with 10 bases lying between them. The CDR3 runs to 14 residues. Germline assignment: CDR1 MDHEN and CDR2 SYDVKM. CDR3 protein: CASRNQGSGNTIYF. In DNA form, the CDR3 reads TGTGCCAGCAGAAACCAGGGTTCTGGAAACACCATATATTTT.

CDR3: CASSLAVWGRSVEQFF. CDR3 nucleotide sequence: TGCGCCAGCAGCTTGGCCGTTTGGGGGAGGTCAGTGGAGCAGTTCTTC. V is TRBV5-1 and J is TRBJ2-1; D perhaps matches TRBD2 (6 bases). With 0 bases removed from V and 10 bases from J, the gap between germline ends came to 20 bases. This CDR3 has 16 amino acids. Germline CDR1 SGHRS, CDR2 YFSETQ.

The chain links TRBV28 to TRBJ2-1, with D possibly being TRBD2 (6 bases). CDR1 MDHEN and CDR2 SYDVKM come from the germline V gene. Trimming shortened V by 3 bases and J by 3 bases, and 12 bases separated the two germline ends. The CDR3 runs to 15 residues. The CDR3 loop is CASSLSGRGYNEQFF. CDR3 nucleotide sequence: TGTGCCAGCAGTTTGTCCGGGAGAGGCTACAATGAGCAGTTCTTC.

The chain employs TRBV6-6 and TRBJ1-5; 7 bases agree with TRBD1. Germline-derived CDR1 and CDR2 are MNHNY and SVGAGI (reference sequence). J lost 10 bases, V lost 0 bases, and 6 bases had no gene match. The CDR3 consists of 14 residues. The CDR3 protein is CASSYSEGASPQHF. The CDR3 nucleotides are TGTGCCAGCAGTTACTCGGAGGGGGCAAGTCCCCAGCATTTT.

This clone has a single count. The chain employs TRBV18 and TRBJ1-5; 8 bases fit TRBD1. The CDR3 sequence is 16 residues long. From germline, CDR1 is KGHSH and CDR2 LQKENI. Trimming at V came to 4 bases and at J to 6 bases, leaving 11 bases not matched to a gene. DNA for the CDR3: TGTGCCAGCTCACTGGGGGCGCAGGGGGCGAGTCAGCCCCAGCATTTT. Its protein product is CASSLGAQGASQPQHF.

Note on this clone: An end of the junction differs from the germline gene, which may be a read error. CDR3 region: CASSEATGWSSEQYF. In nucleotides, the CDR3 is TGTGCCAGCAGTGAAGCGACAGGGTGGTCCTCCGAGCAGTACTTC. The rearrangement uses TRBV6-1 and TRBJ2-7; TRBD1 matches 7 bases. Per the germline V gene, CDR1 is MNHNS and CDR2 is SASEGT. The CDR3 sequence is 15 residues long.

This chain joins TRBV6-5 and TRBJ2-2, with D tentatively TRBD2 (6 bases). V was cut by 7 bases and J by 6 bases, with 9 bases left in between. From germline, CDR1 is MNHEY and CDR2 SVGAGI. This CDR3 comprises 12 residues. CDR3 protein: CASKAGPGELFF. CDR3 coding DNA: TGTGCCAGCAAAGCGGGCCCCGGGGAGCTGTTTTTT.

This chain links TRBV29-1 with TRBJ2-1; D remains unclear. The CDR3 has 13 residues. Germline CDR1 SQVTM, CDR2 ANQGSEA. V was clipped by 0 bases and J by 4 bases, with 7 bases between them. Written as DNA, the CDR3 is TGCAGCGTTGAAGACTGGCCGTACAATGAGCAGTTCTTC. Encoded protein: CSVEDWPYNEQFF.

The rearrangement joins TRBV6-6 to TRBJ2-5; the match to TRBD2 covers 8 bases. The V and J ends lost 5 bases and 5 bases, in that order; junction bases with no gene match: 7. Per the germline V gene, CDR1 is MNHNY and CDR2 is SVGAGI (reference sequence). The CDR3 covers 14 residues. This CDR3 reads CASSPAGVGETQYF. In nucleotides, the CDR3 is TGTGCCAGCAGTCCAGCGGGAGTAGGGGAGACCCAGTACTTC.

The rearrangement uses TRBV2 and TRBJ2-7, with 12 nucleotides matching TRBD2. This CDR3 spans 15 amino acids. The V gene end was trimmed by 6 bases and the J gene end by 4 bases; junction bases not matched to a gene: 7. Per the germline V gene, CDR1 is SNHLY and CDR2 is FYNNEI. The DNA for the CDR3 is TGTGCCAGCAGCCCCAGGACTAGCGGGACGTACGAGCAGTACTTC. Amino acid sequence: CASSPRTSGTYEQYF.

The chain employs TRBV10-3 and TRBJ2-1; 9 positions match TRBD1. Germline V CDR1 and CDR2: ENHRY, SYGVKD. This CDR3 spans 16 amino acids. V lost 6 bases and J lost 2; bases outside the gene matches: 8. In DNA form, the CDR3 reads TGTGCCATCAGCGAATTACAGGGGGCACCCTACAATGAGCAGTTCTTC. Amino acid sequence: CAISELQGAPYNEQFF.

V gene TRBV7-2 combines with J gene TRBJ2-1, with 9 bases identical to TRBD2. The CDR3 runs to 16 residues. Germline V gene data show CDR1 as SGHTA and CDR2 as FQGNSA. V lost 3 bases and J lost 5; bases outside the gene matches: 8. Here the CDR3 reads CASSFTGLALDNEQFF. In DNA form, the CDR3 reads TGTGCCAGCAGCTTCACCGGACTAGCGCTTGACAATGAGCAGTTCTTC.

The CDR3, as DNA: TGTGCCAGCAGCCCGGATGGGATCTATCGCCAAGAGACCCAGTACTTC. It is translated as CASSPDGIYRQETQYF. The gene calls are TRBV11-1 and TRBJ2-5; D uncertain. The CDR3 has 16 amino acids. V lost 5 bases and J 1 base, leaving 17 bases between the germline ends. Germline values: CDR1 SGHAT, CDR2 FQDESV (reference sequence).

This clone was seen a handful of times. Other DNA sequences in the sample encode the same CDR3. This chain joins TRBV19 and TRBJ2-6; no definite D call. Deletions cut 3 bases from V and 0 bases from J, with 6 bases between. Germline V lookup: CDR1 LNHDA, CDR2 SQIVND (reference sequence). This CDR3 has 15 amino acids. CDR3 nucleotide sequence: TGTGCCAGTAGTATTCTGGGCTCTGGGGCCAACGTCCTGACTTTC. Its protein is CASSILGSGANVLTF. Full variable domain (rest looked up from reference TRBV19 and TRBJ2-6): DGGITQSPKYLFRKEGQNVTLSCEQNLNHDAMYWYRQDPGQGLRLIYYSQIVNDFQKGDIAEGYSVSREKKESFPLTVTSAQKNPTAFYLCASSILGSGANVLTFGAGSRLTVL.

This clone showed up just a few times. The chain recombines TRBV2 with TRBJ2-7; the match to TRBD2 covers 15 bases. Germline assignment: CDR1 SNHLY and CDR2 FYNNEI. The CDR3 runs 15 residues. Losses at the gene ends were 7 bases for V and 4 bases for J; bases not matched to a gene: 5. The CDR3 region is CASTGGLAGGYEQYF. CDR3 nucleotide sequence: TGTGCCAGCACTGGGGGACTAGCGGGAGGTTACGAGCAGTACTTC.

This chain joins TRBV2 and TRBJ2-5, with 7 nucleotides matching TRBD2. Per germline, CDR1 SNHLY and CDR2 FYNNEI. Trimming removed 7 bases from V and 3 bases from J; junction bases left unmatched: 8. The CDR3 extends over 14 amino acids. The CDR3 is CASTREGGEETQYF. The CDR3 DNA sequence: TGTGCCAGCACCAGGGAGGGCGGTGAAGAGACCCAGTACTTC.

The chain is built from TRBV28 and TRBJ2-1; TRBD1 agrees at 11 bases. V shed 2 bases and J 12 bases; nucleotides not matched to a gene: 12. This CDR3 is 16 amino acids long. Germline V gene sequence: CDR1 MDHEN, CDR2 SYDVKM. CDR3 region: CASSLTRDRGVQGQFF. CDR3 sequence (DNA): TGTGCCAGCAGTTTAACCCGGGACAGGGGGGTACAGGGGCAGTTCTTC.

The rearrangement uses TRBV5-1 and TRBJ2-1; 8 positions agree with TRBD1. This CDR3 is 16 amino acids long. The germline V gene has CDR1 SGHRS and CDR2 YFSETQ. V gave up 4 bases and J gave up 5 bases; unmatched junction bases: 11. The CDR3 sequence: CASSARPGQANNEQFF. The CDR3 coding sequence is TGCGCCAGCAGCGCGCGTCCGGGACAGGCAAACAATGAGCAGTTCTTC.

The chain uses TRBV27 and TRBJ2-1, with 9 bases identical to TRBD1. V dropped 7 bases and J dropped 1; count of bases not matched to a gene: 14. Per germline, CDR1 MNHEY and CDR2 SMNVEV (reference sequence). The CDR3 is made up of 18 amino acids. DNA for the CDR3: TGTGCCAGCACCCTTCGGGGTGGGGGACAGGGATCCTACAATGAGCAGTTCTTC. Amino acids: CASTLRGGGQGSYNEQFF.

The table lists this clone with a count of one. The V call is TRBV7-6, the J call TRBJ2-1; D is perhaps TRBD2 (6 bases). The CDR3 covers 20 residues. V shed 2 bases and J shed 5 bases, with 28 bases lying between them. CDR1 and CDR2 (germline): SGHVS, FNYEAQ. In nucleotides, the CDR3 is TGTGCCAGCAGCTTAAGCCGACGCGCGGGAAGCCCACCGTCTGACAATGAGCAGTTCTTC. This codes for CASSLSRRAGSPPSDNEQFF.